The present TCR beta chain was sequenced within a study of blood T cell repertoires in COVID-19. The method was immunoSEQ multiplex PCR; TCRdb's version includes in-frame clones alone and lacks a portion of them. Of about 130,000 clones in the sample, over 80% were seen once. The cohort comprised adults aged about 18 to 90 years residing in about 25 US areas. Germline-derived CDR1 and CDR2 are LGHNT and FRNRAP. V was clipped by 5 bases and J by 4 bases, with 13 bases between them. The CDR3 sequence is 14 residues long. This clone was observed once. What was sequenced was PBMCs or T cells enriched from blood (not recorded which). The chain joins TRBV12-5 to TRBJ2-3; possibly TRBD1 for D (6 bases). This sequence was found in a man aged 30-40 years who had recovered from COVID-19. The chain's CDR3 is CASGNQGWADTQYF. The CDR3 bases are TGTGCTAGTGGTAACCAGGGGTGGGCAGATACGCAGTATTTT.